This record covers a single T cell receptor (beta chain). This specimen belongs to a study of T cell changes during pregnancy in multiple sclerosis. The table came from immunoSEQ multiplex PCR; TCRdb's copy has only in-frame clones and leaves some out. Among fewer than 130,000 clones listed, about 89% were seen once. The CDR3 totals 16 residues. CDR1 is SGHAT, CDR2 FQNNGV, per germline. V lost 5 bases to trimming and J lost 6 bases; unmatched junction nucleotides: 8. The clonotype was recovered from a female donor with multiple sclerosis, enrolled in a pregnancy study. The gene calls are TRBV11-2 and TRBJ2-1; 12 bases map to TRBD1. The sample was peripheral blood, taken after pregnancy. In DNA, the CDR3 is TGTGCCAGCAGCCCAAACCGGGACAGGGGGCCCAATGAGCAGTTCTTC. Its translation: CASSPNRDRGPNEQFF.